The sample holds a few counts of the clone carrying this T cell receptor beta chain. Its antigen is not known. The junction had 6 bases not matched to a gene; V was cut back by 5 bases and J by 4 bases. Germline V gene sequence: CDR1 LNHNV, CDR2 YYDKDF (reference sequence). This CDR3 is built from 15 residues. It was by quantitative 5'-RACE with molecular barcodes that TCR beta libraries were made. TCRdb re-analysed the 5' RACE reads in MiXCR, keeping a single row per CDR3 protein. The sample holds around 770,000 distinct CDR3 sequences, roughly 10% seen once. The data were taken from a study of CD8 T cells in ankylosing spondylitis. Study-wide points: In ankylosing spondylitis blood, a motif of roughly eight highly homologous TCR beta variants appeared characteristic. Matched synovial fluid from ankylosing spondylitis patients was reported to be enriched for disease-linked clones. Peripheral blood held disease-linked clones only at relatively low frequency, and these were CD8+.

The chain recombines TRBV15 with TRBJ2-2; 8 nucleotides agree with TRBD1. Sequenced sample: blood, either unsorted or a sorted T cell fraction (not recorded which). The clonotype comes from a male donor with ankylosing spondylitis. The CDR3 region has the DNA TGTGCCACCAGCCCCAGGGGGCGCGGCACCGGGGAGCTGTTTTTT. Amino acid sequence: CATSPRGRGTGELFF.